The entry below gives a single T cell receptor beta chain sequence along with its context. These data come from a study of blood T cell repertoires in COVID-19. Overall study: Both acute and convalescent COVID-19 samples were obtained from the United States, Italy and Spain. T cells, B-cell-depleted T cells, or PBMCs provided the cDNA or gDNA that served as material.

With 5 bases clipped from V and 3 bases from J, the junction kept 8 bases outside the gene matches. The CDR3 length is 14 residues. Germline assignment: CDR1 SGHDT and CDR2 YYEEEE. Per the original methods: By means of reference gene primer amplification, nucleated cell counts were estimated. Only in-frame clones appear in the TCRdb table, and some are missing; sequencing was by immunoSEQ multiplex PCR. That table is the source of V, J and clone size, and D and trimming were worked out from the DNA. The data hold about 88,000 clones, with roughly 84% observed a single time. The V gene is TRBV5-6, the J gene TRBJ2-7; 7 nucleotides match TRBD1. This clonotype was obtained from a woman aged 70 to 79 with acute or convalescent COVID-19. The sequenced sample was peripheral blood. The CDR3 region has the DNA TGTGCCAGCAGAAAGACAGGGCGTCACTACGAGCAGTACGTC. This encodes CASRKTGRHYEQYV.